The entry below describes one T cell receptor beta chain. This record comes from a study of T cell changes during pregnancy in multiple sclerosis. Losses at the gene ends were 6 bases for V and 6 bases for J; bases not matched to a gene: 13. CDR1 is MDHEN and CDR2 is SYDVKM in the germline V gene. The CDR3 totals 16 residues. Profiled with immunoSEQ multiplex PCR; TCRdb holds only in-frame clones, not every one. The table includes about 69,000 clones, roughly 92% detected once. Specimen: peripheral blood, collected in the third trimester of pregnancy. The chain links TRBV28 to TRBJ2-7; 11 bases line up with TRBD2. This TCR was recovered from a female donor in good health, enrolled as a control in a pregnancy study. The CDR3 DNA follows: TGTGCCAGCAGCAGTATTAAACTAGCGGGAGACCCCGAGCAGTACTTC. Translation: CASSSIKLAGDPEQYF.